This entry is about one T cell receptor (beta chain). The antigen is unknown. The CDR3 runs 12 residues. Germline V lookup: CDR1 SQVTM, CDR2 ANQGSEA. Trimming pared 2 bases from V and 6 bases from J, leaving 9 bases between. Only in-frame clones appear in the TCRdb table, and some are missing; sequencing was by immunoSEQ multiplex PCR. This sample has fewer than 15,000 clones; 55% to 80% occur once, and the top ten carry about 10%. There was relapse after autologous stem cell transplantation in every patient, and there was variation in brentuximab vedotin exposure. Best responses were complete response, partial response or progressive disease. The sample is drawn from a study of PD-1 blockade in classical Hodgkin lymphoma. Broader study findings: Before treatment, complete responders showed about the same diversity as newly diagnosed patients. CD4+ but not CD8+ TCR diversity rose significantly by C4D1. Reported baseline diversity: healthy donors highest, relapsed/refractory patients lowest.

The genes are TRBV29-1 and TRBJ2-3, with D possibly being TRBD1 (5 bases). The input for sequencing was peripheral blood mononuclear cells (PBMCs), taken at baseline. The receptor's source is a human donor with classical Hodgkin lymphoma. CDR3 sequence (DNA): TGCAGCGTTGAATTTAAGGGGGATACGCAGTATTTT. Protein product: CSVEFKGDTQYF.